The 32 T cell receptor beta chains below come from one sample, sequenced in a study of memory CD4+ T cells and cytomegalovirus serostatus. Single viable CD3+CD4+CD8-CD45RO+ cells were sorted as the memory CD4+ T cells. Assay: immunoSEQ multiplex PCR; the TCRdb copy retains only in-frame clones and omits some. The data show 38,000 or so clones, with around 75% seen just once and approximately 0.8% held by the top ten. The source material was memory CD4+ T cells from blood. These TCRs come from an adult in good health and CMV-seronegative.

CDR3 in amino acids: CASSRQGAVETQYF. For the CDR3, the DNA is TGTGCCAGCAGCCGACAGGGGGCTGTCGAGACCCAGTACTTC. The genes are TRBV5-4 and TRBJ2-5, with 10 positions matching TRBD1. CDR1 is SGHNT and CDR2 is YYREEE in the germline V gene (reference sequence). The CDR3 runs to 14 residues. V was pared by 4 bases and J by 5 bases, with 5 bases of the junction left unmatched.

The chain combines TRBV28 with TRBJ1-1; TRBD1 is a possible D gene (6 bases). CDR1 and CDR2 (germline): MDHEN, SYDVKM. V lost 5 bases, J lost 5 bases, and 18 bases lay in between. CDR3 length: 15 residues. Here the CDR3 reads CASSVPDRLGTEAFF. The CDR3 coding sequence is TGTGCCAGCAGTGTTCCGGACAGACTTGGGACTGAAGCTTTCTTT.

CDR3: CASSDVHWSGAQETQYF. CDR3 sequence (DNA): TGTGCCAGCAGTGACGTCCATTGGAGCGGAGCTCAAGAGACCCAGTACTTC. This chain joins TRBV25-1 and TRBJ2-5; D is perhaps TRBD2 (5 bases). The V and J ends lost 3 bases and 2 bases respectively, with 19 bases between them. Germline V gives CDR1 MGHDK, CDR2 SYGVNS. The CDR3 runs 17 residues.

This sequence joins TRBV30 and TRBJ1-2, with 8 positions matching TRBD1. The CDR3 length is 12 residues. From germline, CDR1 is GTSNPN and CDR2 SVGIG (reference sequence). The V segment lost 2 bases and the J segment 8 bases; nucleotides outside the gene matches: 4. The CDR3 nucleotides are TGTGCCTGGAGTCGGCAGGGGGCCGGCTACACCTTC. It encodes CAWSRQGAGYTF. Together with reference TRBV30 and TRBJ1-2, the CDR3 gives the full variable domain: SQTIHQWPATLVQPVGSPLSLECTVEGTSNPNLYWYRQAAGRGLQLLFYSVGIGQISSEVPQNLSASRPQDRQFILSSKKLLLSDSGFYLCAWSRQGAGYTFGSGTRLTVV.

The V gene is TRBV19, the J gene TRBJ2-3; D is unclear. The CDR3 runs to 14 residues. V dropped 4 bases and J dropped 0 bases, with 8 bases sitting between them. The germline V gene has CDR1 LNHDA and CDR2 SQIVND (reference sequence). The CDR3 DNA sequence: TGTGCCAGTAGTAGAGTCGGGAGCACAGATACGCAGTATTTT. Translation gives CASSRVGSTDTQYF.

The chain carries TRBV19 and TRBJ2-5, with a possible D match to TRBD1 (5 bases). The V end lost 8 bases, the J end lost 3 bases, and 16 bases lay between the germline ends. The CDR3 totals 14 residues. The germline V gene encodes CDR1 LNHDA and CDR2 SQIVND (reference sequence). CDR3 residues: CASAVLGLEETQYF. CDR3 nucleotides: TGTGCCAGTGCCGTCTTGGGGCTGGAAGAGACCCAGTACTTC. Full variable domain (outside the CDR3, taken from reference TRBV19 and TRBJ2-5): DGGITQSPKYLFRKEGQNVTLSCEQNLNHDAMYWYRQDPGQGLRLIYYSQIVNDFQKGDIAEGYSVSREKKESFPLTVTSAQKNPTAFYLCASAVLGLEETQYFGPGTRLLVL.

This chain joins TRBV7-9 and TRBJ1-1; perhaps TRBD1 as D (6 bases). This CDR3 comprises 13 residues. V lost 5 bases and J lost 5, with 12 bases in between. The germline CDR1 and CDR2 sequences are SEHNR and FQNEAQ (reference sequence). The CDR3 protein is CASSVTGRTEAFF. CDR3 bases: TGTGCCAGCAGCGTCACAGGGCGAACTGAAGCTTTCTTT. Using reference TRBV7-9 and TRBJ1-1 for the parts outside the CDR3, the full variable domain is DTGVSQNPRHKITKRGQNVTFRCDPISEHNRLYWYRQTLGQGPEFLTYFQNEAQLEKSRLLSDRFSAERPKGSFSTLEIQRTEQGDSAMYLCASSVTGRTEAFFGQGTRLTVV.

The chain joins TRBV18 to TRBJ1-1; tentative D call: TRBD1 (5 bases). The V and J ends lost 3 bases and 4 bases respectively, with 9 bases between them. Germline V lookup: CDR1 KGHSH, CDR2 LQKENI. CDR3 length: 13 amino acids. CDR3 nucleotide sequence: TGTGCCAGCTCACCGGGGGAAGGCACTGAAGCTTTCTTT. The encoded protein is CASSPGEGTEAFF.

This clone has more than one count but fewer than ten. V usage is TRBV5-1 and J usage is TRBJ2-1; TRBD2 matches at 9 bases. The J segment lost 5 bases and the V segment lost 1 base, leaving 7 bases of the junction unmatched. Germline V gene lookup returns CDR1 SGHRS and CDR2 YFSETQ. This CDR3 contains 16 residues. The CDR3 protein is CASSLFSGGANNEQFF. CDR3 DNA: TGCGCCAGCAGCTTGTTTAGCGGGGGCGCTAACAATGAGCAGTTCTTC. The whole variable domain, filled in from reference TRBV5-1 and TRBJ2-1, reads KAGVTQTPRYLIKTRGQQVTLSCSPISGHRSVSWYQQTPGQGLQFLFEYFSETQRNKGNFPGRFSGRQFSNSRSEMNVSTLELGDSALYLCASSLFSGGANNEQFFGPGTRLTVL.

V usage is TRBV5-1 and J usage is TRBJ2-1; TRBD2 matches 14 bases. Per germline, CDR1 SGHRS and CDR2 YFSETQ. The CDR3 has 18 residues. After removal of 4 bases from V and 2 bases from J, the junction contained 8 bases not matched to a gene. Written as DNA, the CDR3 is TGCGCCAGCAGCGTACCGACTAGCGGGGGGGTCCCCTACAATGAGCAGTTCTTC. Translation gives CASSVPTSGGVPYNEQFF.

CDR3: CASSLRETQYF. In DNA, the CDR3 is TGTGCCAGCAGCTTACGGGAGACCCAGTACTTC. The chain recombines TRBV13 with TRBJ2-5; D unresolved. Trimming removed 2 bases at V and 5 bases at J, with 3 bases between. Germline CDR1 and CDR2: PRHDT and FYEKMQ (reference sequence). CDR3 length: 11 residues.

The rearrangement uses TRBV5-1 and TRBJ2-4; no reliable D call. Trimming took 5 bases from V and 0 from J, leaving 12 bases between them. The germline V gene encodes CDR1 SGHRS and CDR2 YFSETQ. This CDR3 spans 15 amino acids. The CDR3 DNA follows: TGCGCCAGCAGACCCAGGACGGTAGCCAAAAACATTCAGTACTTC. Its protein product is CASRPRTVAKNIQYF.

The CDR3 nucleotides read TGTGCCAGCAGCTTAATGGGGCAGGGGCCGGATGGCTACACCTTC. This translates into CASSLMGQGPDGYTF. This rearrangement joins TRBV7-2 to TRBJ1-2, with a tentative D call TRBD1 (6 bases). Germline V gene sequence: CDR1 SGHTA, CDR2 FQGNSA. The CDR3 is 15 residues long. V lost 2 bases to trimming and J lost 6 bases, with 16 bases between them. The full variable domain, with the rest looked up from reference TRBV7-2 and TRBJ1-2, is GAGVSQSPSNKVTEKGKDVELRCDPISGHTALYWYRQSLGQGLEFLIYFQGNSAPDKSGLPSDRFSAERTGGSVSTLTIQRTQQEDSAVYLCASSLMGQGPDGYTFGSGTRLTVV.

Here the CDR3 reads CASSPPSSNQPQHF. For the CDR3, the DNA is TGTGCCAGCAGCCCCCCCTCTAGCAATCAGCCCCAGCATTTT. This rearrangement joins TRBV7-8 to TRBJ1-5, with no clear D. Trimming left V 5 bases short and J 0 bases short, with 8 bases between. This CDR3 has 14 amino acids. Germline V gives CDR1 SGHVS, CDR2 FQNEAQ.

The J gene is TRBJ1-5, the V gene TRBV5-6; possible D gene TRBD1, 6 bases. There are 16 residues in the CDR3. V lost 0 bases and J 0 bases, leaving 10 bases between the germline ends. Germline V CDR1 and CDR2: SGHDT, YYEEEE. CDR3 sequence: CASSLGQGNSNQPQHF. CDR3 DNA: TGTGCCAGCAGCTTGGGCCAGGGGAATAGCAATCAGCCCCAGCATTTT.

This clone appeared a single time. The chain combines TRBV7-8 with TRBJ1-6, with D possibly being TRBD1 (5 bases). The germline V and J ends were trimmed by 7 bases and 11 bases, with 18 bases remaining between them. This CDR3 is 14 amino acids long. The germline gives CDR1 SGHVS, CDR2 FQNEAQ. CDR3 DNA: TGTGCCAGCACCCTCGAGGGGCGCAGCCCACCCCTCCACTTT. Residues: CASTLEGRSPPLHF.

The chain employs TRBV6-6 and TRBJ1-2, with D uncertain. Deletions cut 0 bases from V and 8 bases from J, with 10 bases between. From germline, CDR1 is MNHNY and CDR2 SVGAGI (reference sequence). This CDR3 has 13 amino acids. CDR3 bases: TGTGCCAGCAGTTACTCGATTCGGAGGGGCTACACCTTC. It encodes CASSYSIRRGYTF.

V is TRBV11-1 and J is TRBJ2-3, with 12 positions matching TRBD2. Germline trimming cut 7 bases from V and 3 bases from J; bases unmatched to any gene: 5. Looked up from germline, CDR1 is SGHAT and CDR2 is FQDESV (reference sequence). The CDR3 is made up of 15 amino acids. The CDR3: CASMKLAGGTDTQYF. CDR3 sequence (DNA): TGTGCCAGCATGAAACTAGCGGGGGGAACAGATACGCAGTATTTT.

This clone has only a few counts. The chain links TRBV27 to TRBJ1-6; D is uncertain. CDR3 length equals 14 residues. Germline V gives CDR1 MNHEY, CDR2 SMNVEV (reference sequence). Deletions cut 6 bases from V and 7 bases from J, with 13 bases between. The DNA of the CDR3 is TGTGCCAGCAGGCTCCTCGAACTCAATTCACCCCTCCACTTT. Protein sequence: CASRLLELNSPLHF.

The chain is built from TRBV9 and TRBJ1-3; weak D call: TRBD1 (5 bases). Trimming stripped 3 bases from V and 6 bases from J, with 10 bases between. Germline values: CDR1 SGDLS, CDR2 YYNGEE. This CDR3 region has 13 residues. The CDR3: CASSGGTANTIYF. CDR3 bases: TGTGCCAGCAGCGGTGGGACGGCAAACACCATATATTTT.

The V gene is TRBV7-2, the J gene TRBJ1-2, with D uncertain. Germline values: CDR1 SGHTA, CDR2 FQGNSA. The CDR3 extends over 12 amino acids. Trimming took off 3 bases at V and 5 bases at J, with 7 bases between the two ends. In nucleotides, the CDR3 is TGTGCCAGCAGCTTTGTCGGTTATGGCTACACCTTC. This encodes CASSFVGYGYTF.

Only a few counts were recorded for this clone. The chain couples TRBV30 to TRBJ1-2; possibly TRBD1 for D (5 bases). Germline loops: CDR1 GTSNPN, CDR2 SVGIG (reference sequence). Trimming stripped 7 bases from V and 2 bases from J, with 17 bases between. The CDR3 extends over 14 amino acids. The CDR3 spells CASLKRTLNYGYTF. CDR3 coding DNA: TGTGCCTCTCTTAAGCGGACACTCAACTATGGCTACACCTTC.

This chain uses TRBV7-2 with TRBJ2-7; D unresolved. The CDR3 is 12 amino acids. Deletions cut 5 bases from V and 3 bases from J, with 8 bases between. Looked up from germline, CDR1 is SGHTA and CDR2 is FQGNSA. The CDR3 spells CASSPSHYEQYF. CDR3 nucleotides: TGTGCCAGCAGCCCGTCCCACTACGAGCAGTACTTC.

The J gene is TRBJ2-5, the V gene TRBV27; D unclear. The J call may be incorrect, as the DNA end agrees better with TRBJ2-7. This CDR3 is built from 15 residues. Germline CDR1 and CDR2: MNHEY and SMNVEV (reference sequence). The CDR3, as DNA: TGTGCCAGCAGTTTATCGAGGCTAGTCACTTACGAGCAGTACTTC. Translating gives CASSLSRLVTYEQYF.

V gene TRBV7-2 combines with J gene TRBJ2-1; D is undetermined. Germline V gene sequence: CDR1 SGHTA, CDR2 FQGNSA. This CDR3 contains 12 residues. V dropped 4 bases and J dropped 12 bases, with 13 bases sitting between them. CDR3 region: CASSSGRTGQFF. The CDR3 DNA follows: TGTGCCAGCAGCTCCGGACGGACCGGGCAGTTCTTC.

The chain combines TRBV4-2 with TRBJ2-7; 11 bases are shared with TRBD1. The trim removed 2 bases at V and 1 base at J, leaving 10 bases unmatched. The V gene's germline CDR1 is LGHNA and CDR2 YNFKEQ. The CDR3 is 18 amino acids. CDR3 sequence reads: CASSQFSTGTGGSYEQYF. CDR3 bases: TGTGCCAGCAGCCAATTTTCAACCGGGACAGGGGGATCCTACGAGCAGTACTTC.

The V call is TRBV7-2, the J call TRBJ2-5; 13 positions match TRBD2. The CDR3 contains 17 residues. V trimming: 5 bases; J trimming: 4 bases; junction bases outside the gene matches: 10. Germline V gene lookup returns CDR1 SGHTA and CDR2 FQGNSA. The CDR3 is CASSLTSGGAGRETQYF. The CDR3 DNA is TGTGCCAGCAGCCTAACTAGCGGGGGGGCCGGTCGAGAGACCCAGTACTTC.

This sequence joins TRBV30 and TRBJ2-1; TRBD2 is a possible D gene (5 bases). This CDR3 comprises 14 residues. Germline V gene data show CDR1 as GTSNPN and CDR2 as SVGIG (reference sequence). V was trimmed by 8 bases and J by 2 bases, leaving 16 bases between them. Written as DNA, the CDR3 is TGTGCCGGAACTTTGAGGGCCGCCTACAATGAGCAGTTCTTC. It codes for CAGTLRAAYNEQFF.

This clone has only a few counts. V usage is TRBV7-9 and J usage is TRBJ1-1; 8 bases are a match to TRBD1. Looked up from germline, CDR1 is SEHNR and CDR2 is FQNEAQ (reference sequence). The CDR3 is 16 residues long. V was clipped by 4 bases and J by 1 base; unmatched bases: 8. Written as DNA, the CDR3 is TGTGCCAGCAGCTCCCGAGGGGACAGGTGGAACACTGAAGCTTTCTTT. Protein: CASSSRGDRWNTEAFF.

The sample holds a few counts of this clone. V gene TRBV11-1 combines with J gene TRBJ1-3; D ambiguous. Germline lookup yields CDR1 SGHAT and CDR2 FQDESV (reference sequence). V shed 6 bases and J shed 0 bases, with 9 bases lying between them. This CDR3 spans 14 amino acids. CDR3: CASRPRCSGNTIYF. The CDR3 bases are TGTGCCAGCAGACCCAGATGCTCTGGAAACACCATATATTTT. Combining the CDR3 with reference TRBV11-1 and TRBJ1-3 gives the whole variable domain EAEVAQSPRYKITEKSQAVAFWCDPISGHATLYWYRQILGQGPELLVQFQDESVVDDSQLPKDRFSAERLKGVDSTLKIQPAELGDSAMYLCASRPRCSGNTIYFGEGSWLTVV.

J is TRBJ2-5 and V is TRBV20-1; D possibly corresponds to TRBD1 (5 bases). The CDR3 totals 11 residues. Trimming removed 6 bases at V and 7 bases at J, with 12 bases between. Germline V gene data show CDR1 as DFQATT and CDR2 as SNEGSKA (reference sequence). DNA for the CDR3: TGCAGTGCCCTGACAGCAGGGACCCAGTACTTC. Residues: CSALTAGTQYF.

The chain combines TRBV5-6 with TRBJ1-5; D unclear. V was shortened by 2 bases and J by 6 bases, with 12 bases between the two germline ends. Germline V gene lookup returns CDR1 SGHDT and CDR2 YYEEEE. The CDR3 covers 14 residues. CDR3 region: CASSFSGRGQPQHF. DNA of the CDR3: TGTGCCAGCAGCTTTAGCGGTCGGGGTCAGCCCCAGCATTTT.